The 23 T cell receptor beta chains below come from one sample, sequenced in a study of T-cell reconstitution after alpha-beta-depleted transplantation in children. Unique molecular identifiers were used in preparing the TCRbeta library. TCRdb redid the calling of the PCR reads with MiXCR, one entry per CDR3 protein. This table has 25,000 to 30,000 distinct CDR3 sequences, 6.3% appearing once. This material consisted of PBMCs, mostly from graft donor cells, taken 180 days after TCRalphabeta/CD19-depleted stem cell transplant. Source of these receptors: a male patient between 5 and 17 years old who had a stem cell transplant for acute myeloid leukemia, so the T cells may come from the graft donor.

The table lists this clonotype with many counts. The rearrangement uses TRBV20-1 and TRBJ1-1, with unresolved D. The CDR3 runs to 13 residues. The germline CDR1 and CDR2 sequences are DFQATT and SNEGSKA (reference sequence). Trimming shortened V by 3 bases and J by 0 bases, and 8 bases separated the two germline ends. The CDR3 protein is CSARRTVNTEAFF. The DNA of the CDR3 is TGCAGTGCTAGGCGTACAGTGAACACTGAAGCTTTCTTT.

There are many counts of this clonotype. The chain recombines TRBV20-1 with TRBJ2-5; D call uncertain. Germline V gene sequence: CDR1 DFQATT, CDR2 SNEGSKA (reference sequence). The CDR3 is made up of 12 amino acids. Trimming left V 3 bases short and J 2 bases short, with 7 bases between. CDR3 loop: CSASLQQETQYF. The DNA for the CDR3 is TGCAGTGCTAGTCTTCAACAAGAGACCCAGTACTTC.

In this sample, this clonotype is medium-sized (0.01 to 0.1%). This chain uses TRBV28 with TRBJ2-6; unclear D gene. CDR3 length equals 14 residues. Germline V gene lookup returns CDR1 MDHEN and CDR2 SYDVKM. Deletions cut 7 bases from V and 2 bases from J, with 9 bases between. The CDR3 nucleotides are TGTGCCAGCAACCGGATAGCTGGGGCCAACGTCCTGACTTTC. Amino acid sequence: CASNRIAGANVLTF.

At least ten counts were recorded for this clonotype. The chain uses TRBV7-6 and TRBJ1-1; D may be TRBD1 (5 bases). The germline V and J ends were trimmed by 0 bases and 5 bases, with 10 bases remaining between them. CDR3 length: 14 residues. Germline V gene lookup returns CDR1 SGHVS and CDR2 FNYEAQ. Here the CDR3 DNA reads TGTGCCAGCAGCTTAGCGCAGGGAGGAACTGAAGCTTTCTTT. Translated, it gives CASSLAQGGTEAFF.

This clonotype was observed many times. This chain links TRBV3-1 with TRBJ1-1; a possible D gene is TRBD1 (5 bases). V lost 4 bases and J lost 6, with 15 bases in between. This CDR3 region has 14 residues. The germline gives CDR1 LGHDT, CDR2 YNNKEL (reference sequence). CDR3 bases: TGTGCCAGCAGCCCAGCCCGGGGGGGATCTGAAGCTTTCTTT. Its protein is CASSPARGGSEAFF.

In its sample, this clonotype was seen many times. The chain combines TRBV28 with TRBJ1-5, with 10 bases fitting TRBD1. This CDR3 has 17 amino acids. The J segment lost 6 bases and the V segment lost 6 bases, leaving 14 bases of the junction unmatched. Germline V gives CDR1 MDHEN, CDR2 SYDVKM. The CDR3, as DNA: TGTGCCAGCAGCTCCCTTCCCGGACAGGGGGGGGCTCAGCCCCAGCATTTT. Protein product: CASSSLPGQGGAQPQHF.

The chain joins TRBV3-1 to TRBJ2-1; no clear D. Germline V gene lookup returns CDR1 LGHDT and CDR2 YNNKEL (reference sequence). V was shortened by 4 bases and J by 0 bases, with 10 bases between the two germline ends. This CDR3 spans 15 amino acids. The CDR3 bases are TGTGCCAGCAGCCCTGGGCCCGGCTCCTACAATGAGCAGTTCTTC. It yields the protein CASSPGPGSYNEQFF.

This clonotype was counted at least ten times. This chain connects TRBV20-1 to TRBJ2-2, with 7 bases identical to TRBD2. V lost 5 bases, J lost 1 base, and 7 bases stayed unmatched. Per the germline V gene, CDR1 is DFQATT and CDR2 is SNEGSKA (reference sequence). The CDR3 is made up of 15 amino acids. The CDR3 here is CSASLPGGNTGELFF. DNA for the CDR3: TGCAGTGCTTCTCTCCCGGGAGGGAACACCGGGGAGCTGTTTTTT.

This clonotype was counted at least ten times. V and J are TRBV9 and TRBJ1-4, with a possible D match to TRBD1 (5 bases). CDR3 length: 14 residues. V was clipped by 2 bases and J by 12 bases, with 17 bases between them. CDR1 is SGDLS, CDR2 YYNGEE, per germline. This CDR3 is CASSVFQEGSELFF. CDR3 nucleotides: TGTGCCAGCAGCGTTTTTCAGGAGGGGTCAGAACTGTTTTTT.

In this sample, this clonotype turned up many times. The gene calls are TRBV20-1 and TRBJ2-7; perhaps TRBD2 as D (5 bases). Trimming took off 4 bases at V and 0 bases at J, with 10 bases between the two ends. This CDR3 has 13 amino acids. CDR1 is DFQATT, CDR2 SNEGSKA, per germline (reference sequence). The CDR3 reads CSAITRGSYEQYF. For the CDR3, the DNA is TGCAGTGCTATCACACGGGGCTCCTACGAGCAGTACTTC.

This clonotype showed up just a few times. The chain joins TRBV6-2 or TRBV6-3 to TRBJ2-4; D possibly uses TRBD1 or TRBD2 (5 bases each). Germline values: CDR1 MNHEY, CDR2 SVGEGT. Between the trimmed V and J ends, which lost 2 bases and 2 bases, there was a span of 7 bases. The CDR3 is 14 amino acids. The DNA of the CDR3 is TGTGCCAGCAGTTACGAGGGGACCAAAAACATTCAGTACTTC. It encodes CASSYEGTKNIQYF.

This clonotype was seen many times. In DNA, the CDR3 is TGTGCCAGCAGCTTAAACGGAGAAGCTTTCTTT. Its protein is CASSLNGEAFF. The chain uses TRBV7-9 and TRBJ1-1; no firm D call. Between the trimmed V and J ends, which lost 2 bases and 8 bases, there was a span of 6 bases. The CDR3 extends over 11 amino acids. CDR1 and CDR2 from the germline V gene are SEHNR and FQNEAQ (reference sequence).

At least ten counts were recorded for this clonotype. The gene calls are TRBV9 and TRBJ1-2, with D possibly being TRBD1 (6 bases). Germline loops: CDR1 SGDLS, CDR2 YYNGEE. The CDR3 has 14 residues. V was clipped by 0 bases and J by 4 bases, with 10 bases between them. As DNA, the CDR3 is TGTGCCAGCAGCGTAGAGGGGGGGTCCTATGGCTACACCTTC. Protein sequence: CASSVEGGSYGYTF. The variable domain in full, completed from reference TRBV9 and TRBJ1-2, reads DSGVTQTPKHLITATGQRVTLRCSPRSGDLSVYWYQQSLDQGLQFLIQYYNGEERAKGNILERFSAQQFPDLHSELNLSSLELGDSALYFCASSVEGGSYGYTFGSGTRLTVV.

Many counts were recorded for this clonotype. The V call is TRBV20-1, the J call TRBJ2-5; 12 nucleotides match TRBD2. Germline values: CDR1 DFQATT, CDR2 SNEGSKA (reference sequence). V shed 1 base and J 4 bases; nucleotides not matched to a gene: 19. The CDR3 is 20 residues long. CDR3 amino acids: CSARAELTSGSGVNGETQYF. The CDR3 coding sequence is TGCAGTGCTAGAGCCGAGTTGACTAGCGGGAGTGGTGTAAATGGAGAGACCCAGTACTTC.

This clonotype was seen only a few times. The rearrangement uses TRBV6-5 and TRBJ2-1, with 10 bases aligning to TRBD1. The CDR3 is 17 residues long. The trim removed 2 bases at V and 2 bases at J, leaving 6 bases unmatched. Germline assignment: CDR1 MNHEY and CDR2 SVGAGI. The CDR3 coding sequence is TGTGCCAGCAGTTACCCAGCCGGGACAGGGGCCTACAATGAGCAGTTCTTC. This translates into CASSYPAGTGAYNEQFF.

This clonotype was seen many times. This rearrangement joins TRBV7-9 to TRBJ2-2; either TRBD1 or TRBD2 may supply D (5 bases each). The ends were cut back, 6 bases at V and 0 bases at J, with 17 bases in the middle. The CDR3 contains 17 residues. CDR1 is SEHNR and CDR2 is FQNEAQ in the germline V gene (reference sequence). The CDR3, as DNA: TGTGCCAGCAGTAGGATAGCCGGGGCCTCGAACACCGGGGAGCTGTTTTTT. Translated: CASSRIAGASNTGELFF.

This clonotype was seen repeatedly, ten times or more. V usage is TRBV20-1 and J usage is TRBJ2-7; unclear D gene. V was trimmed by 5 bases and J by 5 bases, leaving 16 bases between them. Germline CDR1 and CDR2: DFQATT and SNEGSKA (reference sequence). This CDR3 is 13 amino acids long. The DNA for the CDR3 is TGCAGTGCTCCGGGTCAAATTGAAGACGAGCAGTACTTC. It codes for CSAPGQIEDEQYF.

V usage is TRBV5-6 and J usage is TRBJ1-1; D uncertain. The CDR3 spans 13 residues. Germline V lookup: CDR1 SGHDT, CDR2 YYEEEE. The V and J ends lost 4 bases and 6 bases respectively, with 13 bases between them. The CDR3 is CASSPGLFSEAFF. The CDR3 DNA sequence: TGTGCCAGCAGCCCCGGACTGTTCTCTGAAGCTTTCTTT.

This clonotype was seen ten or more times. The chain couples TRBV10-3 to TRBJ2-7; TRBD1 agrees at 9 bases. J was trimmed by 5 bases and V by 4 bases; bases with no gene match: 9. This CDR3 has 15 residues. Per germline, CDR1 ENHRY and CDR2 SYGVKD. The CDR3 DNA is TGTGCCATCAGTGCCTCCGGGACAGGGAACAACGAGCAGTACTTC. It codes for CAISASGTGNNEQYF.

This clonotype was observed many times. The chain joins TRBV6-5 to TRBJ2-7, with 10 bases fitting TRBD2. Germline CDR1 MNHEY, CDR2 SVGAGI. This CDR3 contains 16 residues. V was clipped by 2 bases and J by 4 bases; unmatched bases: 8. The CDR3 DNA follows: TGTGCCAGCAGTTACGGGCAGGCTAGCGGGAGATACGAGCAGTACTTC. It is translated as CASSYGQASGRYEQYF.

This clonotype was counted ten times or more. The limits of the CDR3 on the DNA are not certain, so only TCRdb's listed CDR3 is given. This chain joins TRBV12-3 or TRBV12-4 and TRBJ2-7. The CDR3 region is 14 residues in length, termini included. CDR3 amino acids: CASSFGNGMTEQYF.

Relative to its sample, this clonotype is medium-sized. This chain joins TRBV11-2 and TRBJ2-3; possibly TRBD2 for D (6 bases). CDR3 length: 14 amino acids. V dropped 3 bases and J dropped 5 bases, with 12 bases sitting between them. Germline V CDR1 and CDR2: SGHAT, FQNNGV. The CDR3 loop is CASSLAGRGDTQYF. The DNA for the CDR3 is TGTGCCAGCAGCTTGGCCGGGAGAGGAGATACGCAGTATTTT.

This clonotype has ten or more counts. The V call is TRBV2, the J call TRBJ1-1; weak D call: TRBD1 (5 bases). There are 13 residues in the CDR3. Trimming took 10 bases from V and 3 from J, leaving 15 bases between them. In germline, CDR1 is SNHLY, CDR2 FYNNEI. The CDR3 region is CATQGVGDTEAFF. The CDR3 DNA sequence: TGTGCCACCCAAGGAGTGGGGGACACTGAAGCTTTCTTT.